This paragraph covers one T cell receptor (beta chain) sequence. Its cognate antigen is unknown. This record belongs to a study of beta chain features in type 1 diabetes. The study reverse transcribed the entire isolated RNA, so it sequenced expressed TCRB transcripts. TCRdb's copy holds only in-frame clones and misses some; the assay was immunoSEQ multiplex PCR. The sample has under 250,000 clones; around an eighth are singletons. The V and J ends lost 2 bases and 2 bases respectively, with 13 bases between them. The CDR3 spans 15 residues. Germline V CDR1 and CDR2: SGHVS, FNYEAQ. Isolation of CD4+ naive, central memory, regulatory and stem cell-like memory cells was achieved by sorting via CD45RO/CCR7/CD25/CD127/CD95/CD27. Purity (above 98%) was reached by all sorted populations. General study points: Significant though moderate, a shortening of TCRB CDR3s appeared in all four CD4+ subsets of Type 1 diabetes patients.

What was sequenced was naive CD4+ T cells from blood. The clonotype originates from a woman in her forties in good health. J is TRBJ2-7 and V is TRBV7-6; D is uncertain. The CDR3 DNA sequence: TGTGCCAGCAGCTTATCCCCGGGTTCGACCTACGAGCAGTACTTC. Translating gives CASSLSPGSTYEQYF. The variable domain in full, completed from reference TRBV7-6 and TRBJ2-7, reads GAGVSQSPRYKVTKRGQDVALRCDPISGHVSLYWYRQALGQGPEFLTYFNYEAQQDKSGLPNDRFSAERPEGSISTLTIQRTEQRDSAMYRCASSLSPGSTYEQYFGPGTRLTVT.